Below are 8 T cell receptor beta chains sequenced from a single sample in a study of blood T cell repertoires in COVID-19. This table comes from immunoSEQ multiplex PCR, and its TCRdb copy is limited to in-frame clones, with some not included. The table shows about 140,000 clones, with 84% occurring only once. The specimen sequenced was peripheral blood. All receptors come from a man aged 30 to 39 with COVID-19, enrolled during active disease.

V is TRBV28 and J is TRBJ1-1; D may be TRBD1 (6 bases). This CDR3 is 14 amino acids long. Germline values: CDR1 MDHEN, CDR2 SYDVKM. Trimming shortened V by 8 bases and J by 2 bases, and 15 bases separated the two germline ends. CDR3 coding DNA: TGTGCCAGCCGCCACTCGACAGGAAACACTGAAGCTTTCTTT. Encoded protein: CASRHSTGNTEAFF.

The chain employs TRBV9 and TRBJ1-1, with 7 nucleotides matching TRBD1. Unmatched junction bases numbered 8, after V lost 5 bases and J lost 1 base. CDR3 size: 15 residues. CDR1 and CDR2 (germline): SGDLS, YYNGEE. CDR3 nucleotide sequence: TGTGCCAGCAGTCCCACAGGGGTACGGAACACTGAAGCTTTCTTT. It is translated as CASSPTGVRNTEAFF.

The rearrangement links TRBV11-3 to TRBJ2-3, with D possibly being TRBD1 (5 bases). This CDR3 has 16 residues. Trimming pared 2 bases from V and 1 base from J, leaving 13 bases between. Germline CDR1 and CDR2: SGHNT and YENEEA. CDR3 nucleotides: TGTGCCAGCAGCTTAATTTCAGGGTCTGGCACAGATACGCAGTATTTT. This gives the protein CASSLISGSGTDTQYF.

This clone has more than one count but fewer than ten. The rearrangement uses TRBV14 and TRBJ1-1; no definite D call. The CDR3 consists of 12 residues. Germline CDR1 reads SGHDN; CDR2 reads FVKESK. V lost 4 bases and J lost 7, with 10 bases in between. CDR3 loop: CASSLGLFEAFF. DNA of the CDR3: TGTGCCAGCAGCCTAGGACTGTTTGAAGCTTTCTTT.

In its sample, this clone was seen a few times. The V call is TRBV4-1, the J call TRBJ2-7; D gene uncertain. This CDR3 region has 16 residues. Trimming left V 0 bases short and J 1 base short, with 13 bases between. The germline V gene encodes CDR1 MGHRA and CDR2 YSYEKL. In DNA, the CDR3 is TGCGCCAGCAGCCAAGATTCAAGGAGAAGGTCCTACGAGCAGTACTTC. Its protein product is CASSQDSRRRSYEQYF.

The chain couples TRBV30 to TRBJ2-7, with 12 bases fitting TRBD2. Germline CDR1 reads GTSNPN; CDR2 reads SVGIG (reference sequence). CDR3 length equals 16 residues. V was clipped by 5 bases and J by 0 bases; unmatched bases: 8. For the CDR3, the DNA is TGTGCCTGGGGAGACAGACTAGCGGGAGTCTCCTACGAGCAGTACTTC. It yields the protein CAWGDRLAGVSYEQYF.

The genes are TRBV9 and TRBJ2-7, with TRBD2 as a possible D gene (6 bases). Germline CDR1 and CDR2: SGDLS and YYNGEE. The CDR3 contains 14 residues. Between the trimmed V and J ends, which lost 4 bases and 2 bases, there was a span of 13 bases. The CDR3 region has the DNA TGTGCCAGCAGCATGGGCCCGGGGGCCTACGAGCAGTACTTC. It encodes CASSMGPGAYEQYF.

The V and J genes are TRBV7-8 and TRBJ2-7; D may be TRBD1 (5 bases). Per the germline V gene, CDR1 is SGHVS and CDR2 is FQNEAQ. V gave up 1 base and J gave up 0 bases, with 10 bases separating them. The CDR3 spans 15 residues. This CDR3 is CASSLESRGSYEQYF. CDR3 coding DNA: TGTGCCAGCAGCTTAGAATCTAGGGGCTCCTACGAGCAGTACTTC.